The source of this T cell receptor beta chain is a study of sequential checkpoint blockade in melanoma. As for treatment: randomized to nivolumab then ipilimumab (arm A) or the reverse (arm B). DNA-damaging chemotherapy had not been given to any patient beforehand. PBMC sorting kept live CD3+CD8+ cells without CD19 or CD56. Assay: immunoSEQ multiplex PCR; the TCRdb copy retains only in-frame clones and omits some. The table shows roughly 30,000 clones, with about four fifths occurring only once. The J segment lost 1 base and the V segment lost 3 bases, leaving 5 bases of the junction unmatched. The V gene's germline CDR1 is SGDLS and CDR2 YYNGEE. CDR3 length: 15 amino acids.

The clonotype was recovered from a human donor with melanoma. The chain recombines TRBV9 with TRBJ1-1, with 8 bases aligning to TRBD1. Sequencing was performed on CD8+ T cells sorted from blood (inferred from file names), taken from a patient given nivolumab and ipilimumab in sequence. The chain's CDR3 is CASSGKDRENTEAFF. The DNA for the CDR3 is TGTGCCAGCAGCGGAAAGGACAGGGAGAACACTGAAGCTTTCTTT.